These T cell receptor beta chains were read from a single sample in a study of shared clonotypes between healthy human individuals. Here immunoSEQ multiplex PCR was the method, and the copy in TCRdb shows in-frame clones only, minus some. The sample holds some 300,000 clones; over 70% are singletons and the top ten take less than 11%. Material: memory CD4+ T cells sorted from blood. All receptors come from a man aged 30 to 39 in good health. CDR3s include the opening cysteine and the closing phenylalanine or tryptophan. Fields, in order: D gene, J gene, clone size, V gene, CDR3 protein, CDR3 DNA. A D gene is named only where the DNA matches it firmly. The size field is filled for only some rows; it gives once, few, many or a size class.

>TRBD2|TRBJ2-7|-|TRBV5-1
CASSLGGREYEQYF
TGCGCCAGCAGCTTGGGCGGGAGGGAGTACGAGCAGTACTTC
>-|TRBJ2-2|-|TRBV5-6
CASRRAGVTGELFF
TGTGCCAGCAGGAGGGCAGGAGTAACCGGGGAGCTGTTTTTT
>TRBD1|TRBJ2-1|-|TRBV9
CASSVDRGANEQFF
TGTGCCAGCAGCGTAGACAGGGGAGCGAATGAGCAGTTCTTC
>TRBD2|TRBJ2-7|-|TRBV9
CASSAGLAGTYEQYF
TGTGCCAGCAGCGCAGGACTAGCGGGGACCTACGAGCAGTACTTC
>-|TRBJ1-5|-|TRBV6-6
CASTRQGSQPQHF
TGTGCCAGCACCCGACAAGGGAGTCAGCCCCAGCATTTT
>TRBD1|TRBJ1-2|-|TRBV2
CASSEQGVSLNYGYTF
TGTGCCAGCAGTGAACAGGGGGTGTCGTTGAACTATGGCTACACCTTC
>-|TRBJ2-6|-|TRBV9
CASSGHRPGANVLTF
TGTGCCAGCAGCGGGCACCGACCTGGGGCCAACGTCCTGACTTTC
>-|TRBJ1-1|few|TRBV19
CASTSPVGSPMNTEAFF
TGTGCCAGTACTTCCCCGGTAGGTAGCCCGATGAACACTGAAGCTTTCTTT
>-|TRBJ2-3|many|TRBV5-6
CASSLDLTTDTQYF
TGTGCCAGCAGCTTGGATCTAACCACAGATACGCAGTATTTT
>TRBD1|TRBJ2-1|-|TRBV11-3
CASSLLGQTLDEQFF
TGTGCCAGCAGCTTACTGGGACAGACATTAGATGAGCAGTTCTTC
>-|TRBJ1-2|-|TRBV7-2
CASSLGGGSYGYTF
TGTGCCAGCAGCTTAGGTGGGGGTAGCTATGGCTACACCTTC
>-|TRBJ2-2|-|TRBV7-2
CASTANTGGTGELFF
TGTGCCAGCACCGCCAACACGGGCGGCACCGGGGAGCTGTTTTTT
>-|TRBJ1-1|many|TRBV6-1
CASSLLGGNTEAFF
TGTGCCAGCAGTTTATTAGGGGGGAACACTGAAGCTTTCTTT
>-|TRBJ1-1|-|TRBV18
CASSLVNTEAFF
TGTGCCAGCTCACTCGTGAACACTGAAGCTTTCTTT
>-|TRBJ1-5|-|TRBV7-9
CASSLGQHLQPQHF
TGTGCCAGCAGCTTAGGGCAGCATCTTCAGCCCCAGCATTTT
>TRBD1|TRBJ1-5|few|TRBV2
CATGQGVDQPQHF
TGTGCCACAGGACAGGGGGTGGATCAGCCCCAGCATTTT
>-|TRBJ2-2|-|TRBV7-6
CASSLGTAGTGELFF
TGTGCCAGCAGCTTAGGGACGGCGGGGACCGGGGAGCTGTTTTTT
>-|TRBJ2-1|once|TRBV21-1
CASSKDRFNEQFF
TGTGCCAGCAGCAAAGACCGTTTCAATGAGCAGTTCTTC
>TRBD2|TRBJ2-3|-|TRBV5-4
CASSLASSGRADTQYF
TGTGCCAGCAGCTTGGCGTCTAGCGGGAGGGCAGATACGCAGTATTTT
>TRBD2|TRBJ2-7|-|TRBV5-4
CASSQGTSVTYEQYF
TGTGCCAGCAGCCAAGGGACTAGCGTAACCTACGAGCAGTACTTC
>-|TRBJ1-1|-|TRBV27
CASRQQGRLLYTEAFF
TGTGCCAGCAGACAACAGGGACGGTTGTTGTACACTGAAGCTTTCTTT
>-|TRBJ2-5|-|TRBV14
CASSQDQSYQETQYF
TGTGCCAGCAGCCAAGATCAGTCGTACCAAGAGACCCAGTACTTC
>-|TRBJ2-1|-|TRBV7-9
CASSLLDRRWTSSYNEQFF
TGTGCCAGCAGCCTTCTCGACAGGAGATGGACGAGCTCCTACAATGAGCAGTTCTTC
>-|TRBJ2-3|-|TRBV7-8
CASSPRGGVRGTDTQYF
TGTGCCAGCAGCCCAAGGGGCGGTGTCAGGGGCACAGATACGCAGTATTTT
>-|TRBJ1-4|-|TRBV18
CASSHARDLTNEKLFF
TGTGCCAGCTCTCACGCCCGGGACCTTACTAATGAAAAACTGTTTTTT
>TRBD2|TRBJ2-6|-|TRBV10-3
CAIGTKPSSGANVLTF
TGTGCCATTGGGACTAAACCTAGTTCTGGGGCCAACGTCCTGACTTTC
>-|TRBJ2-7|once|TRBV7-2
CASRRGTSSTLEQYF
TGTGCCAGCAGGCGAGGAACTAGCAGTACCTTAGAGCAGTACTTC
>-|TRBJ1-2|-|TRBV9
CASSVDTSAGYTF
TGTGCCAGCAGCGTAGACACATCCGCAGGCTACACCTTC
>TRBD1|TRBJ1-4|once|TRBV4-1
CASSPLGQSNEKLFF
TGCGCCAGCAGCCCCCTGGGACAGAGCAATGAAAAACTGTTTTTT
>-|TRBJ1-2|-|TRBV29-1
CSTAGGISSYGYTF
TGCAGCACCGCTGGGGGGATCAGCTCCTATGGCTACACCTTC
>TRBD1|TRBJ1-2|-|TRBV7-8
CASSFRGTGILGYTF
TGTGCCAGCAGCTTTAGGGGGACAGGGATTCTTGGCTACACCTTC